The present entry profiles one T cell receptor beta chain with its context. Donors were grouped by their self-reported clinical history. This sample stems from a study of blood T cell repertoires in COVID-19. The overall study: T cells, B-cell-depleted T cells, or PBMCs supplied cDNA or gDNA.

The V end was cut by 0 bases, the J end by 7 bases, with 11 bases between. Germline V CDR1 and CDR2: KGHDR, SFDVKD. The CDR3 is 15 amino acids. Original data processing: Reference gene primers were amplified, and this amplification served to estimate nucleated cell counts. The protocol was immunoSEQ multiplex PCR, while the TCRdb copy is restricted to in-frame clones and leaves out a portion. That table furnishes V, J and clone size, whereas the DNA furnished D and trimming. Of 350,000 to 550,000 clones listed, 70% to 90% are singletons. The chain has TRBV24-1 and TRBJ2-2, with a weak D call TRBD1 (6 bases). The sample was PBMCs or T cells enriched from blood (not recorded which). The receptor's source is a woman younger than 30 with acute COVID-19. The CDR3 sequence is CATSDLYGGFGELFF. The CDR3 DNA reads as TGTGCCACCAGTGATTTGTATGGGGGCTTCGGGGAGCTGTTTTTT.